Presented here are 12 T cell receptor beta chains from one specimen sequenced in a study of blood T cell repertoires in COVID-19. TCRdb's table, derived via immunoSEQ multiplex PCR, lists solely in-frame clones and lacks some. The sample carries 200,000 to 300,000 clones, roughly 79% recorded once. Sequenced: peripheral blood. These receptors were obtained from a woman older than 75 with COVID-19, enrolled during active disease.

The chain couples TRBV30 to TRBJ2-7; 8 nucleotides agree with TRBD2. CDR3 length equals 14 residues. Germline V gene lookup returns CDR1 GTSNPN and CDR2 SVGIG (reference sequence). Trimming took 3 bases from V and 3 from J; bases not matched to a gene: 7. CDR3 loop: CAWRRPGTSYEQYF. The CDR3 nucleotides are TGTGCCTGGAGGCGGCCGGGGACTAGCTACGAGCAGTACTTC.

CDR3 sequence reads: CASKDSLGGYTF. CDR3 coding DNA: TGTGCCAGCAAGGACTCCCTAGGTGGCTACACCTTC. The chain employs TRBV6-4 and TRBJ1-2; no clear D gene. The CDR3 is made up of 12 amino acids. Between the trimmed V and J ends, which lost 7 bases and 7 bases, there was a span of 13 bases. Germline CDR1 MRHNA, CDR2 SNTAGT.

This rearrangement joins TRBV6-2 or TRBV6-3 to TRBJ1-1, with 7 bases lining up with TRBD1. With V trimmed by 5 bases and J by 5 bases, 8 bases remained unmatched. Germline loops: CDR1 MNHEY, CDR2 SVGEGT. The CDR3 contains 14 residues. The CDR3 is CASSQQGSGTEAFF. CDR3 coding DNA: TGTGCCAGCAGTCAACAGGGGAGTGGGACTGAAGCTTTCTTT.

The chain is built from TRBV4-1 and TRBJ2-7; a possible D gene is TRBD2 (6 bases). The V gene's germline CDR1 is MGHRA and CDR2 YSYEKL. The CDR3 runs to 12 residues. Trimming shortened V by 4 bases and J by 9 bases, and 13 bases separated the two germline ends. CDR3 region: CASSPSGDAQYF. DNA of the CDR3: TGCGCCAGCAGCCCCTCGGGGGATGCGCAGTACTTC.

The V and J genes are TRBV7-9 and TRBJ2-5, with TRBD2 matching 13 bases. Per the germline V gene, CDR1 is SEHNR and CDR2 is FQNEAQ (reference sequence). V was pared by 3 bases and J by 7 bases, with 8 bases of the junction left unmatched. The CDR3 contains 16 residues. The CDR3, as DNA: TGTGCCAGCAGCTTCCCAACTAGCGGGGGGGCCGCGACCCAGTACTTC. Translating gives CASSFPTSGGAATQYF. Full variable domain (rest looked up from reference TRBV7-9 and TRBJ2-5): DTGVSQNPRHKITKRGQNVTFRCDPISEHNRLYWYRQTLGQGPEFLTYFQNEAQLEKSRLLSDRFSAERPKGSFSTLEIQRTEQGDSAMYLCASSFPTSGGAATQYFGPGTRLLVL.

This chain connects TRBV19 to TRBJ2-2; D possibly corresponds to TRBD1 (5 bases). The CDR3 extends over 14 amino acids. Trimming pared 6 bases from V and 3 bases from J, leaving 11 bases between. CDR1 is LNHDA, CDR2 SQIVND, per germline (reference sequence). CDR3 amino acids: CASSKQVYTGELFF. The CDR3 nucleotides are TGTGCCAGTAGCAAACAGGTCTACACCGGGGAGCTGTTTTTT.

This clone was found once. This chain uses TRBV19 with TRBJ1-2; D possibly corresponds to TRBD1 (6 bases). The germline V gene has CDR1 LNHDA and CDR2 SQIVND (reference sequence). This CDR3 region has 13 residues. Trimming removed 7 bases from V and 5 bases from J, with 14 bases in between. The CDR3 protein is CASTMPGQYGYTF. CDR3 nucleotides: TGTGCCAGTACCATGCCGGGACAATATGGCTACACCTTC.

The chain employs TRBV6-6 and TRBJ1-2; 7 bases are shared with TRBD1. V dropped 5 bases and J dropped 3; count of bases not matched to a gene: 3. Germline V gene sequence: CDR1 MNHNY, CDR2 SVGAGI (reference sequence). This CDR3 is 13 amino acids long. The CDR3 bases are TGTGCCAGCAGTCGAACAGGGGACTATGGCTACACCTTC. This encodes CASSRTGDYGYTF.

The chain combines TRBV24-1 with TRBJ2-3, with no clear D. The CDR3 is 12 residues long. CDR1 and CDR2 from the germline V gene are KGHDR and SFDVKD. V lost 9 bases and J lost 0, with 6 bases in between. The CDR3 nucleotides are TGTGCCACCTCGTTTAGCACAGATACGCAGTATTTT. Its translation: CATSFSTDTQYF.

The chain has TRBV19 and TRBJ1-6, with D possibly being TRBD1 (5 bases). V lost 7 bases to trimming and J lost 7 bases, with 14 bases between them. Germline V lookup: CDR1 LNHDA, CDR2 SQIVND (reference sequence). The CDR3 is 14 residues long. The CDR3 spells CASNLGGGNSPLHF. The CDR3 DNA follows: TGTGCCAGTAACCTTGGGGGAGGGAATTCACCCCTCCACTTT. Combining the CDR3 with reference TRBV19 and TRBJ1-6 gives the whole variable domain DGGITQSPKYLFRKEGQNVTLSCEQNLNHDAMYWYRQDPGQGLRLIYYSQIVNDFQKGDIAEGYSVSREKKESFPLTVTSAQKNPTAFYLCASNLGGGNSPLHFGNGTRLTVT.

The chain joins TRBV27 to TRBJ2-3; D perhaps matches TRBD2 (6 bases). Germline CDR1 is MNHEY and CDR2 is SMNVEV (reference sequence). The V and J ends lost 6 bases and 6 bases respectively, with 13 bases between them. CDR3 length: 13 amino acids. The CDR3 DNA reads TGTGCCAGCAGCCGGGGGAATATGGATACGCAGTATTTT. Translating gives CASSRGNMDTQYF.

The chain is built from TRBV7-3 and TRBJ2-2; D remains ambiguous. V gave up 0 bases and J gave up 6 bases, with 8 bases separating them. CDR3 size: 14 residues. Per the germline V gene, CDR1 is SGHTA and CDR2 is FQGTGA. The CDR3 DNA is TGTGCCAGCAGCTTAACCAGCAGGCCCGGGGAGCTGTTTTTT. Protein product: CASSLTSRPGELFF.